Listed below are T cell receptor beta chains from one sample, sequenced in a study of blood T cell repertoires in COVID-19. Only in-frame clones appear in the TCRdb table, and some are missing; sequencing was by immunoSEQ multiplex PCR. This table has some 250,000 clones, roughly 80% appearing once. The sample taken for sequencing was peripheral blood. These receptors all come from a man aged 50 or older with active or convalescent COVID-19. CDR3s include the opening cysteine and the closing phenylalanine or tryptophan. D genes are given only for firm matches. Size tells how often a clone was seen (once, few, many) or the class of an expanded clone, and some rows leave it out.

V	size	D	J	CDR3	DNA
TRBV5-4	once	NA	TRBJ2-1	CASSSTASSYNEQFF	TGTGCCAGCAGCTCGACAGCGAGCTCCTACAATGAGCAGTTCTTC
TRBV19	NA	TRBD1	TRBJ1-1	CASRTGTGGRGTEAFF	TGTGCCAGTAGGACAGGGACAGGGGGAAGGGGCACTGAAGCTTTCTTT
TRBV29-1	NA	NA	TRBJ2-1	CSVGEVNEQFF	TGCAGCGTTGGTGAGGTTAATGAGCAGTTCTTC
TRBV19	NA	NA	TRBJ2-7	CASSMASAPGVYEQYF	TGTGCCAGTAGTATGGCCTCGGCGCCAGGGGTCTACGAGCAGTACTTC
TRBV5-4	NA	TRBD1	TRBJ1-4	CASSLKTGELFF	TGTGCCAGCAGCTTGAAGACAGGGGAACTGTTTTTT
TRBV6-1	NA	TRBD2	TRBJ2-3	CASSGRGGREDTQYF	TGTGCCAGCAGTGGTCGGGGGGGCAGGGAAGATACGCAGTATTTT
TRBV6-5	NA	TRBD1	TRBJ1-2	CASRQGAYYGYTF	TGTGCCAGCAGGCAGGGGGCTTACTATGGCTACACCTTC
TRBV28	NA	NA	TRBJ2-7	CASSQGRQSYEQYF	TGTGCCAGCAGTCAGGGGAGACAGTCCTACGAGCAGTACTTC
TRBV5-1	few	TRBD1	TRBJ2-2	CASSAGTGYDGELFF	TGCGCCAGCAGCGCGGGGACAGGGTACGACGGGGAGCTGTTTTTT
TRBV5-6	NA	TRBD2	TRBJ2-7	CASSLRLAGPSYEQYF	TGTGCCAGCAGCTTGCGATTAGCGGGTCCCTCCTACGAGCAGTACTTC
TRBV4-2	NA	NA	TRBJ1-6	CASSQEPQANSPLHF	TGTGCCAGCAGCCAAGAACCTCAGGCTAATTCACCCCTCCACTTT
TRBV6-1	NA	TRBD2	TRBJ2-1	CASSGLAGHTYNEQFF	TGTGCCAGCAGTGGACTAGCGGGCCATACCTACAATGAGCAGTTCTTC